The rows below give T cell receptor beta chains drawn from one sample of a study of T cell responses to AZD1222 COVID-19 vaccine. The assay was immunoSEQ multiplex PCR, and TCRdb's table has in-frame clones only and misses some. The data show roughly 150,000 clones, around 89% seen once. Sequenced material: peripheral blood, taken on day 0 of MenACWY control vaccination. The receptors derive from an adult in good health. The conserved cysteine and the conserved F or W are not part of the CDR3 here. The listing skips clone size in some rows; elsewhere it reads once, few, many or a size class.

V gene: TRBV5-6; clone size: .; CDR3 protein: ASSEGTGYGYT
V gene: TRBV19; clone size: .; CDR3 protein: ASSPMGDSWEQY
V gene: TRBV5-1; clone size: .; CDR3 protein: ASSLGQTTDTQY
V gene: TRBV7-6; clone size: many; CDR3 protein: ASSPGGMLGKRRNTEAF
V gene: TRBV29-1; clone size: .; CDR3 protein: SVEDPTEAF
V gene: TRBV7-9; clone size: .; CDR3 protein: ASSLGGYGYT
V gene: TRBV6-2/TRBV6-3; clone size: .; CDR3 protein: ASSSDSALAF
V gene: TRBV30; clone size: once; CDR3 protein: AWSPAGIPGELF
V gene: TRBV7-2; clone size: .; CDR3 protein: ASSSAGGQGEAF
V gene: TRBV5-6; clone size: .; CDR3 protein: ASSLGRINSPLH
V gene: TRBV11-3; clone size: .; CDR3 protein: ASSLGTGTETQY
V gene: TRBV4-1; clone size: .; CDR3 protein: ASSQDRLGTEAF
V gene: TRBV6-5; clone size: .; CDR3 protein: ASNPLGGFYGYT
V gene: TRBV18; clone size: once; CDR3 protein: ASSPGTGGQPQH
V gene: TRBV5-5; clone size: .; CDR3 protein: ASSLSPVSNTEAF
V gene: TRBV7-8; clone size: once; CDR3 protein: ASSFGQADTQY
V gene: TRBV7-3; clone size: .; CDR3 protein: ASSPRNRGQGGELF
V gene: TRBV28; clone size: .; CDR3 protein: ASTSGAGYGYT
V gene: TRBV19; clone size: once; CDR3 protein: ASSIMGTGNEQF
V gene: TRBV7-8; clone size: .; CDR3 protein: ASSPPRLAGVDTQY
V gene: TRBV3-1/TRBV3-2; clone size: .; CDR3 protein: ASSQQGGSNQPQH
V gene: TRBV5-4; clone size: .; CDR3 protein: ASSLGQGVNSPLH
V gene: TRBV19; clone size: .; CDR3 protein: ASSGQALSSDTQY
V gene: TRBV15; clone size: .; CDR3 protein: ATSPGDYGYT
V gene: TRBV27; clone size: .; CDR3 protein: ASSSMGPLGELF
V gene: TRBV29-1; clone size: once; CDR3 protein: SVEVQGNTEAF
V gene: TRBV19; clone size: .; CDR3 protein: ASSPYGGSKNIQY
V gene: TRBV7-9; clone size: .; CDR3 protein: ASSPTTATGTDTQY
V gene: TRBV5-4; clone size: .; CDR3 protein: ASSPRPERGEKLF